One T cell receptor beta chain is described in this entry. Every subset had its genomic DNA shared out evenly among several immunoSEQ plates. Original data processing: Sequence data from immunoSEQ were junction-only and lacked quality scores; consequently, filtering differed. The method was immunoSEQ multiplex PCR; TCRdb's version includes in-frame clones alone and lacks a portion of them. V and J calls and clone size are as listed in that table; D and trimming were resolved from the DNA. The sample gives under 2.5 million clones, about nine tenths of which show up once; 0.37% is in the top ten. This specimen comes from a study of shared clonotypes between healthy human individuals. Trimming pared 1 base from V and 3 bases from J, leaving 10 bases between. This CDR3 is built from 14 residues. The germline V gene has CDR1 LGHNA and CDR2 YSLEER.

The receptor was derived from a man between 18 and 35 years old in good health. Some clones in this sample may be carry-over from other donors' samples. V usage is TRBV4-3 and J usage is TRBJ2-7; D is unresolved. The specimen was naive CD4+ T cells from PBMCs. Subset noted: CD45RA+ positively selected. The CDR3 DNA sequence: TGCGCCAGCAGCCAAGTAAGGCAGAACTACGAGCAGTACTTC. The encoded protein is CASSQVRQNYEQYF.